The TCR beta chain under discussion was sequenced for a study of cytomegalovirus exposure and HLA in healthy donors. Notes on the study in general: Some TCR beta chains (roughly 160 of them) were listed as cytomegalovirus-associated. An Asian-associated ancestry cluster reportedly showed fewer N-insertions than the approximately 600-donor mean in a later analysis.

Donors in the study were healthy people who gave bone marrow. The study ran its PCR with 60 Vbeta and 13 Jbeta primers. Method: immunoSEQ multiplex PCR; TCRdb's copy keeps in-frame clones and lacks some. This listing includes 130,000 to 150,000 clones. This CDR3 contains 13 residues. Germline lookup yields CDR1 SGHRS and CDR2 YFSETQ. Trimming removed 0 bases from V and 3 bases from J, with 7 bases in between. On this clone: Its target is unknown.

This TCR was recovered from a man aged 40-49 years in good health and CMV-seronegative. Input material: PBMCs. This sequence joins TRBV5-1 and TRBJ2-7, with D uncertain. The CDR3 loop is CASSLGQIYEQYF. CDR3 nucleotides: TGCGCCAGCAGCTTGGGCCAGATCTACGAGCAGTACTTC.